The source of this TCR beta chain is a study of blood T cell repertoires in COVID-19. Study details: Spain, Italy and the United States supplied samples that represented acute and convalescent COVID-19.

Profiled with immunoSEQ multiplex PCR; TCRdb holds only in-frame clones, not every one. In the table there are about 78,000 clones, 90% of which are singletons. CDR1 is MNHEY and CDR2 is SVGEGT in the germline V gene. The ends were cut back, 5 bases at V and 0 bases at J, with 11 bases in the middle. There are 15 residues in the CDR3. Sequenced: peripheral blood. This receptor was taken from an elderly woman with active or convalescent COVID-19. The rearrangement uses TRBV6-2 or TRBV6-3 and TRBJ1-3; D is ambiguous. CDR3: CASSQPLSSGNTIYF. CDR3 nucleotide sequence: TGTGCCAGCAGTCAACCCCTGAGCTCTGGAAACACCATATATTTT.